This is a list of T cell receptor beta chains from one sample in a study of CD8+ T cells in alopecia areata. Clones were sequenced by immunoSEQ multiplex PCR, and TCRdb holds only the in-frame ones, with some missing. The sample lists 110,000 or so clones, under 40% occurring once. The sequenced sample consisted of CD4+ T cells sorted from blood. Receptor source: a human donor with alopecia areata. CDR3s include the opening cysteine and the closing phenylalanine or tryptophan. D genes are given only for firm matches.

D: TRBD1
J: TRBJ2-7
V: TRBV5-1
CDR3: CASSLGQGAYEQYF

D: -
J: TRBJ2-7
V: TRBV7-8
CDR3: CASSLESGGGYEQYF

D: -
J: TRBJ1-3
V: TRBV4-1
CDR3: CASSQPDGSGNTIYF

D: -
J: TRBJ2-6
V: TRBV2
CDR3: CASRTRGAGANVLTF

D: TRBD1
J: TRBJ1-1
V: TRBV28
CDR3: CASSSGDRVPYTEAFF

D: -
J: TRBJ2-4
V: TRBV15
CDR3: CATSRDKGNIQYF

D: TRBD2
J: TRBJ2-3
V: TRBV6-1
CDR3: CASSQGLAHYTDTQYF

D: -
J: TRBJ1-6
V: TRBV7-2
CDR3: CASSEAYSPLHF

D: -
J: TRBJ1-2
V: TRBV5-6
CDR3: CASSLAPLSGSGYTF

D: TRBD1
J: TRBJ2-5
V: TRBV29-1
CDR3: CSVDRGNQETQYF

D: TRBD2
J: TRBJ2-1
V: TRBV7-3
CDR3: CASSLFPGTSGREGNEQFF

D: -
J: TRBJ1-4
V: TRBV6-5
CDR3: CASSYREKLFF

D: -
J: TRBJ1-1
V: TRBV7-9
CDR3: CASDRAFF

D: -
J: TRBJ2-7
V: TRBV18
CDR3: CASSPPGLRSYEQYF

D: -
J: TRBJ2-1
V: TRBV7-9
CDR3: CASSLVLYNEQFF

D: -
J: TRBJ1-1
V: TRBV30
CDR3: CAWSAQGLEAFF

D: -
J: TRBJ1-3
V: TRBV6-5
CDR3: CASSYSNTIYF

D: TRBD2
J: TRBJ2-7
V: TRBV28
CDR3: CASSRAGGDSYEQYF

D: -
J: TRBJ2-1
V: TRBV29-1
CDR3: CSVQKREKRQFF

D: -
J: TRBJ1-5
V: TRBV7-2
CDR3: CASGWDGNQPQHF

D: -
J: TRBJ2-1
V: TRBV30
CDR3: CAWRLTSKDPNEQFF

D: -
J: TRBJ2-3
V: TRBV29-1
CDR3: CSVPDRVTDTQYF

D: -
J: TRBJ2-7
V: TRBV5-1
CDR3: CASSRTGSPYEQYF

D: -
J: TRBJ2-7
V: TRBV6-6
CDR3: CASNRDSNSYEQYF

D: TRBD1
J: TRBJ2-5
V: TRBV12-5
CDR3: CASGLVRTGWETQYF

D: TRBD2
J: TRBJ2-3
V: TRBV29-1
CDR3: CSGWGLAGVSTDAQYF

D: TRBD1
J: TRBJ2-5
V: TRBV15
CDR3: CATSREPRTGRLGETQYF

D: TRBD2
J: TRBJ2-1
V: TRBV5-1
CDR3: CASSLVAGGNNEQFF

D: TRBD1
J: TRBJ2-2
V: TRBV6-5
CDR3: CASSSDRGGTGELFF

D: -
J: TRBJ2-5
V: TRBV29-1
CDR3: CSVEVIQQETQYF

D: -
J: TRBJ1-2
V: TRBV18
CDR3: CASSPPSLGYTF

D: TRBD1
J: TRBJ1-1
V: TRBV7-3
CDR3: CASSQTGVEAFF

D: TRBD2
J: TRBJ2-7
V: TRBV28
CDR3: CASRISGSGYEQYF

D: TRBD2
J: TRBJ2-1
V: TRBV7-9
CDR3: CASSPRGGMNEQFF

D: TRBD2
J: TRBJ2-5
V: TRBV6-6
CDR3: CASSYPTSGKRETQYF

D: -
J: TRBJ1-1
V: TRBV29-1
CDR3: CSVGREGNTEAFF